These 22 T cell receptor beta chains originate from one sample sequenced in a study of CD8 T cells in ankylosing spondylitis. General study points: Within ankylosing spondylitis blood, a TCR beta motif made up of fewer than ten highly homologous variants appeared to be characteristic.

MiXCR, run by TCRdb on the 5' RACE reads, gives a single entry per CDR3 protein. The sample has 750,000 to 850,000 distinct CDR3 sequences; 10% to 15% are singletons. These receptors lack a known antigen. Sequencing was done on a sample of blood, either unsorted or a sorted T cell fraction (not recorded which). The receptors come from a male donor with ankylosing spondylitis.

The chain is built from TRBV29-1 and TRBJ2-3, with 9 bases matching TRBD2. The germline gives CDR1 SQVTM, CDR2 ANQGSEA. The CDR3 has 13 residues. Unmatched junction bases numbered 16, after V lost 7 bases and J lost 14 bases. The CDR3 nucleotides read TGCAGCGCCGGGACTAGCTATACGGAGAGGCGGTATTTT. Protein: CSAGTSYTERRYF.

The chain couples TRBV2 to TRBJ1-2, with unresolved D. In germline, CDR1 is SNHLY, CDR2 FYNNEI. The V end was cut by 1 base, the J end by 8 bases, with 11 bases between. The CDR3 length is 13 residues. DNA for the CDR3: TGTGCCAGCAGTGAAGTGCCGGGTGCCGGCTACACCTTC. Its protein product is CASSEVPGAGYTF.

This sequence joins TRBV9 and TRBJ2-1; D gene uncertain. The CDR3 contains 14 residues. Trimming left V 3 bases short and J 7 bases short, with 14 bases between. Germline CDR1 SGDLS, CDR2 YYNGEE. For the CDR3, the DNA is TGTGCCAGCAGCGGCGCCTCAGTGGGTAATGAGCAGTTCTTC. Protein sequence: CASSGASVGNEQFF.

CDR3 protein: CASHLGGLYEQYF. In nucleotides, the CDR3 is TGTGCCAGCCACTTGGGAGGGCTGTACGAGCAGTACTTC. The rearrangement joins TRBV6-6 to TRBJ2-7, with 7 bases identical to TRBD2. V lost 8 bases, J lost 4 bases, and 8 bases stayed unmatched. In germline, CDR1 is MNHNY, CDR2 SVGAGI (reference sequence). The CDR3 totals 13 residues.

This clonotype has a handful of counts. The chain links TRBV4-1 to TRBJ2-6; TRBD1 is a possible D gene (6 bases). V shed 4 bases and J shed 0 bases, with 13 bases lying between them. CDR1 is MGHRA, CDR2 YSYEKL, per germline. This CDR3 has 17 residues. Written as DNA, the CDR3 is TGCGCCAGCAGCCTAACGGGACACCTCTCTGGGGCCAACGTCCTGACTTTC. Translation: CASSLTGHLSGANVLTF.

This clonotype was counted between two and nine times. This chain's CDR3 is CASTPEGGAQHF. The CDR3 DNA is TGTGCCAGCACCCCTGAAGGGGGGGCCCAGCATTTT. V and J are TRBV12-3 or TRBV12-4 and TRBJ1-5; the D gene is possibly TRBD1 (6 bases). This CDR3 is built from 12 residues. Trimming removed 7 bases from V and 11 bases from J, with 15 bases in between.

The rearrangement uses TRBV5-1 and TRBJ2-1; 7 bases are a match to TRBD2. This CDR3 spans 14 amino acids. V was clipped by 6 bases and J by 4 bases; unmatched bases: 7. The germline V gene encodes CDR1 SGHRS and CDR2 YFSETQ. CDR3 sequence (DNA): TGCGCCAGCACCCCGACAGCGGGATACAATGAGCAGTTCTTC. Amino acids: CASTPTAGYNEQFF.

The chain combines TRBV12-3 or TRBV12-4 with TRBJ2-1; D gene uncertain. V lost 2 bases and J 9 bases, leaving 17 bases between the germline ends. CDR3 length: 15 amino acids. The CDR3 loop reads CASSLSSGGSGEQFF. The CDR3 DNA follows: TGTGCCAGCAGTTTAAGCTCGGGTGGTTCCGGTGAGCAGTTCTTC.

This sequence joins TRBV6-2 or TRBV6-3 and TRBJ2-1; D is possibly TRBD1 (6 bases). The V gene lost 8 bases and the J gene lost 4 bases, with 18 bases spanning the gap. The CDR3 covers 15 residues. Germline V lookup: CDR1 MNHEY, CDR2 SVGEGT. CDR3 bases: TGTGCCAGCTTTGTAACAGGGAGAGGGTACAATGAGCAGTTCTTC. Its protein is CASFVTGRGYNEQFF.

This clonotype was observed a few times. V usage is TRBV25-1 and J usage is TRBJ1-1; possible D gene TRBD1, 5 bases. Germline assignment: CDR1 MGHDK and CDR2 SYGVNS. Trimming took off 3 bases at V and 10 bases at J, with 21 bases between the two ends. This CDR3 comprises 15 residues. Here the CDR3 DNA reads TGTGCCAGCAGTGATTGGGGGGTGGGGCAAATGGCAGCTTTCTTT. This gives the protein CASSDWGVGQMAAFF.

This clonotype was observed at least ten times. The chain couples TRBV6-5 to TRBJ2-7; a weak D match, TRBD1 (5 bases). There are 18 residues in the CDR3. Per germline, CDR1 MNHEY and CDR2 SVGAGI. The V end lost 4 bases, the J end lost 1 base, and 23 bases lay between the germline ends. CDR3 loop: CASSLGPSSDSLSYEQYF. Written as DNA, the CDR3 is TGTGCCAGCAGTTTAGGACCATCATCAGACAGCCTATCCTACGAGCAGTACTTC.

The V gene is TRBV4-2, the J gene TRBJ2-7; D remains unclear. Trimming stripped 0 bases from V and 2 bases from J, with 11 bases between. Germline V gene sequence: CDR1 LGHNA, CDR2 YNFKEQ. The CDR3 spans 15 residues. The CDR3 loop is CASSQDVLDTYEQYF. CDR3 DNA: TGTGCCAGCAGCCAAGATGTCCTGGATACCTACGAGCAGTACTTC.

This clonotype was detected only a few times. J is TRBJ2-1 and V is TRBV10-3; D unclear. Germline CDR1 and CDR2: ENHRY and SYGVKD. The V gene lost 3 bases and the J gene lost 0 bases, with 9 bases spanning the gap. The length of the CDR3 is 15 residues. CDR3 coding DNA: TGTGCCATCAGTGAACAGCCGAACTCCTACAATGAGCAGTTCTTC. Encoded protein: CAISEQPNSYNEQFF.

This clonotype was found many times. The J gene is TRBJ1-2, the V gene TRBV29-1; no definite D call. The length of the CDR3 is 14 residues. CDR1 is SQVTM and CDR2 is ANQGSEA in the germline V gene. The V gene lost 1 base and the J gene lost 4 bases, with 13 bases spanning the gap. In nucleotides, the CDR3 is TGCAGCGTTGAAGGTAGTTTTCTTGGCTATGGCTACACCTTC. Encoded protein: CSVEGSFLGYGYTF.

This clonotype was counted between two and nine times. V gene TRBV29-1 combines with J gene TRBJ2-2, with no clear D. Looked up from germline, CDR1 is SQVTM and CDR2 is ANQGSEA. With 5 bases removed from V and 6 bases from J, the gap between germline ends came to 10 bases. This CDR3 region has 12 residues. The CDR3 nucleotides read TGCAGCGTTTCTCTCCTAGCCGGGGAGCTGTTTTTT. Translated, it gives CSVSLLAGELFF.

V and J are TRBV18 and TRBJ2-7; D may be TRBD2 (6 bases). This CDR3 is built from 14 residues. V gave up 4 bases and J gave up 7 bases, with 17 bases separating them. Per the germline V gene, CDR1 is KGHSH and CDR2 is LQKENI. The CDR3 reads CASSLGLPGGEQYF. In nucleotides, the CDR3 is TGTGCCAGCTCACTGGGACTCCCGGGTGGGGAGCAGTACTTC.

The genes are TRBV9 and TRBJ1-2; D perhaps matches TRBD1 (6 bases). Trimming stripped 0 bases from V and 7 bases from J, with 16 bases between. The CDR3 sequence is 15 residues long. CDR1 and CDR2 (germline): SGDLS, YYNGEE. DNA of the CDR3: TGTGCCAGCAGCGTAGGGGCTTCGACAGGCCTTGGCTACACCTTC. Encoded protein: CASSVGASTGLGYTF. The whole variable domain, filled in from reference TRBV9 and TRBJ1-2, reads DSGVTQTPKHLITATGQRVTLRCSPRSGDLSVYWYQQSLDQGLQFLIQYYNGEERAKGNILERFSAQQFPDLHSELNLSSLELGDSALYFCASSVGASTGLGYTFGSGTRLTVV.

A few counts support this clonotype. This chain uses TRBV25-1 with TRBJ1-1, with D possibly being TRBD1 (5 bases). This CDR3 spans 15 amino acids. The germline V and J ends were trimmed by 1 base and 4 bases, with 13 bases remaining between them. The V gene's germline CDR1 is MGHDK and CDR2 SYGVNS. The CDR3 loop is CASSEWRGRATEAFF. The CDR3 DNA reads TGTGCCAGCAGTGAATGGAGGGGACGGGCCACTGAAGCTTTCTTT.

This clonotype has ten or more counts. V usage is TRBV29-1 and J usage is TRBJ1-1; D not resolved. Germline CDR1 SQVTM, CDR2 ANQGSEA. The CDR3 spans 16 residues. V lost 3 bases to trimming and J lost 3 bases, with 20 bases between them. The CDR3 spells CSVDQNWGKIDTEAFF. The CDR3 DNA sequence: TGCAGCGTTGATCAAAACTGGGGTAAGATTGACACTGAAGCTTTCTTT.

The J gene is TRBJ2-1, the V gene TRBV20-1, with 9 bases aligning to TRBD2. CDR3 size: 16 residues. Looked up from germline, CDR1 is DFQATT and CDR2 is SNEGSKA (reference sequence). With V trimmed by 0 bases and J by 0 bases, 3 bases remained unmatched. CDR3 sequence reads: CSAREIAGASYNEQFF. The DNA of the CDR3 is TGCAGTGCTAGAGAAATAGCGGGAGCCTCCTACAATGAGCAGTTCTTC.

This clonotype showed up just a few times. The CDR3 bases are TGCAGGGGTGAGAGTGAGCAGTTCTTC. Encoded protein: CRGESEQFF. This chain connects TRBV20-1 to TRBJ2-1; D unclear. The germline V gene encodes CDR1 DFQATT and CDR2 SNEGSKA (reference sequence). The CDR3 sequence is 9 residues long.

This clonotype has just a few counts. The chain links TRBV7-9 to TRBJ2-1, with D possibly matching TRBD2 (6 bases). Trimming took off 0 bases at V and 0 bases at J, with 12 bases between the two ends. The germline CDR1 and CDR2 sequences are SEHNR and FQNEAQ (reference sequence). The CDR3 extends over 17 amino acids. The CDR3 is CASSLAGRGSSYNEQFF. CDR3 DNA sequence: TGTGCCAGCAGCTTAGCGGGTCGGGGGAGCTCCTACAATGAGCAGTTCTTC.